A single sample is the source of the 4 T cell receptor beta chains below, sequenced in a study of tumor-infiltrating lymphocytes in localized non-small cell lung cancer. Data came from immunoSEQ multiplex PCR; TCRdb stores just in-frame clones and leaves some out. Of about 10,000 clones in the sample, around 73% were seen once. The source material was uninvolved lung tissue not adjacent to the tumor. These receptor sequences come from a human donor with non-small cell lung cancer.

The chain combines TRBV28 with TRBJ1-5; D not certain. Per germline, CDR1 MDHEN and CDR2 SYDVKM. CDR3 length equals 14 residues. The V end was cut by 10 bases, the J end by 3 bases, with 16 bases between. The CDR3 nucleotides read TGTGCCACACAACTCCTAAGGGCCAATCAGCCCCAGCATTTT. Translating it yields CATQLLRANQPQHF.

This chain connects TRBV4-1 to TRBJ1-5; D is possibly TRBD1 (5 bases). CDR1 and CDR2 (germline): MGHRA, YSYEKL. V lost 4 bases to trimming and J lost 0 bases, with 10 bases between them. This CDR3 contains 15 residues. The CDR3 is CASSPGRNSNQPQHF. The CDR3 nucleotides read TGCGCCAGCAGCCCAGGGCGGAATAGCAATCAGCCCCAGCATTTT.

This clone was recorded once. The chain links TRBV11-2 to TRBJ1-1; D is uncertain. The germline gives CDR1 SGHAT, CDR2 FQNNGV. The V gene lost 1 base and the J gene lost 9 bases, with 15 bases spanning the gap. The CDR3 sequence is 14 residues long. The DNA for the CDR3 is TGTGCCAGCAGCTTAGGTTACCGTAGCAAGAAAGCTTTCTTT. Translated: CASSLGYRSKKAFF.

The V gene is TRBV4-1, the J gene TRBJ2-7; D unresolved. The CDR3 is 13 amino acids. CDR1 MGHRA and CDR2 YSYEKL come from the germline V gene. The germline V and J ends were trimmed by 0 bases and 2 bases, with 5 bases remaining between them. The CDR3 is CASSQDLAYEQYF. CDR3 nucleotide sequence: TGCGCCAGCAGCCAAGATCTAGCCTACGAGCAGTACTTC.